Presented here are 25 T cell receptor beta chains from one specimen sequenced in a study of T-cell reconstitution after alpha-beta-depleted transplantation in children. The TCRbeta library incorporated unique molecular identifiers. TCRdb re-analysed the PCR reads in MiXCR, keeping a single row per CDR3 protein. The sample consists of fewer than 350,000 distinct CDR3 sequences, around 10% of them appearing once. Sequences were derived from PBMCs, sampled before TCRalphabeta/CD19-depleted stem cell transplant. These receptors originate from a boy under three years old with acute myeloid leukemia, due to receive a stem cell transplant.

The sample holds many counts of this clonotype. The chain uses TRBV5-1 and TRBJ2-7; 7 bases line up with TRBD2. The CDR3 loop spans 16 amino acids. In germline, CDR1 is SGHRS, CDR2 YFSETQ. The V segment lost 2 bases and the J segment 3 bases; nucleotides outside the gene matches: 11. The DNA for the CDR3 is TGCGCCAGCAGCTTTACCCCCCCAGCGGGGTTCTACGAGCAGTACTTC. The encoded protein is CASSFTPPAGFYEQYF.

This clonotype was counted many times. J is TRBJ2-1 and V is TRBV7-9; 7 nucleotides match TRBD2. J gave up 2 bases and V 0 bases, and 4 bases lay outside the gene matches. This CDR3 is 16 amino acids long. The germline V gene encodes CDR1 SEHNR and CDR2 FQNEAQ (reference sequence). DNA for the CDR3: TGTGCCAGCAGCTTAGCGGGGGGGAAAGCCTACAATGAGCAGTTCTTC. Residues: CASSLAGGKAYNEQFF.

The chain combines TRBV5-4 with TRBJ2-3; perhaps TRBD2 as D (7 bases). This CDR3 is 16 amino acids long. Germline loops: CDR1 SGHNT, CDR2 YYREEE (reference sequence). Deletions cut 0 bases from V and 1 base from J, with 12 bases between. CDR3 residues: CASSLAGGRRTDTQYF. The CDR3 nucleotides read TGTGCCAGCAGCTTGGCGGGGGGCCGACGCACAGATACGCAGTATTTT.

The table lists this clonotype with a few counts. This sequence joins TRBV5-1 and TRBJ2-5; 10 nucleotides match TRBD1. CDR3 length equals 18 residues. Germline V gene sequence: CDR1 SGHRS, CDR2 YFSETQ. With V trimmed by 4 bases and J by 2 bases, 14 bases remained unmatched. CDR3 in amino acids: CASSPRITGTGVQETQYF. The CDR3 region has the DNA TGCGCCAGCAGCCCCCGTATCACCGGGACAGGGGTACAAGAGACCCAGTACTTC.

This clonotype has at least ten counts. The chain is built from TRBV5-5 and TRBJ2-2, with unresolved D. In germline, CDR1 is SGHKS, CDR2 YYEKEE (reference sequence). The CDR3 is 14 residues long. The germline V and J ends were trimmed by 2 bases and 0 bases, with 5 bases remaining between them. The DNA for the CDR3 is TGTGCCAGCAGCTTTCCCGCGAACACCGGGGAGCTGTTTTTT. Translation gives CASSFPANTGELFF.

The V call is TRBV12-3 or TRBV12-4, the J call TRBJ2-7; 7 nucleotides align to TRBD1. The junction had 9 bases not matched to a gene; V was cut back by 5 bases and J by 5 bases. The CDR3 totals 14 residues. CDR3 bases: TGTGCCAGCAGTGGAGACTCAGGGGGTGACGAGCAGTACTTC. Translated, it gives CASSGDSGGDEQYF.

This sequence joins TRBV3-1 and TRBJ2-1; the match to TRBD2 covers 7 bases. The CDR3 runs 14 residues. The germline CDR1 and CDR2 sequences are LGHDT and YNNKEL (reference sequence). The junction had 4 bases not matched to a gene; V was cut back by 0 bases and J by 8 bases. CDR3 nucleotides: TGTGCCAGCAGCCAAGAGGGGGGGGAGGATGAGCAGTTCTTC. Amino acids: CASSQEGGEDEQFF.

This clonotype was detected ten times or more. The chain combines TRBV29-1 with TRBJ2-2, with 11 nucleotides matching TRBD2. Germline CDR1 is SQVTM and CDR2 is ANQGSEA. V lost 5 bases, J lost 2 bases, and 19 bases stayed unmatched. This CDR3 is built from 20 residues. Written as DNA, the CDR3 is TGCAGCGTTCCCACGACAGGTTTACTAGCGGGAGCCTCAAACACCGGGGAGCTGTTTTTT. Its translation: CSVPTTGLLAGASNTGELFF.

This chain uses TRBV12-3 or TRBV12-4 with TRBJ1-1; 9 nucleotides line up with TRBD1. V lost 6 bases and J lost 5; bases outside the gene matches: 7. The CDR3 covers 14 residues. CDR3 nucleotide sequence: TGTGCCAGCAGCCACACGGGACAGGGAACTGAAGCTTTCTTT. This gives the protein CASSHTGQGTEAFF.

This clonotype was detected many times. V is TRBV29-1 and J is TRBJ2-7; 9 nucleotides align to TRBD1. V was pared by 6 bases and J by 3 bases, with 15 bases of the junction left unmatched. Germline CDR1 is SQVTM and CDR2 is ANQGSEA. CDR3 length: 16 residues. In nucleotides, the CDR3 is TGCAGCGTGGTCTCGACGCGCCGGGACAGGGTCTACGAGCAGTACTTC. It is translated as CSVVSTRRDRVYEQYF.

The sample holds many counts of this clonotype. The chain is built from TRBV4-2 and TRBJ1-1, with TRBD1 identical over 7 bases. V lost 0 bases to trimming and J lost 5 bases; unmatched junction nucleotides: 0. Germline assignment: CDR1 LGHNA and CDR2 YNFKEQ. This CDR3 has 13 amino acids. The CDR3 bases are TGTGCCAGCAGCCAAGAGGACAGGACTGAAGCTTTCTTT. Amino acids: CASSQEDRTEAFF.

CDR3 in DNA: TGCGCCAGCAGCACCGGACAGGGTTGGGACGAGCAGTACTTC. Translating gives CASSTGQGWDEQYF. The chain couples TRBV5-1 to TRBJ2-7; 8 bases are shared with TRBD1. Germline loops: CDR1 SGHRS, CDR2 YFSETQ. The V gene end was trimmed by 4 bases and the J gene end by 5 bases; junction bases not matched to a gene: 8. CDR3 size: 14 residues.

This clonotype was seen repeatedly, ten times or more. This sequence joins TRBV5-1 and TRBJ2-7; D gene uncertain. This CDR3 comprises 13 residues. Germline V gives CDR1 SGHRS, CDR2 YFSETQ. Trimming shortened V by 2 bases and J by 4 bases, and 10 bases separated the two germline ends. CDR3 coding DNA: TGCGCCAGCAGCTTCCGGGTAGGATACGAGCAGTACTTC. This gives the protein CASSFRVGYEQYF.

Ten or more counts support this clonotype. The V gene is TRBV28, the J gene TRBJ1-2, with 8 bases matching TRBD1. CDR1 is MDHEN and CDR2 is SYDVKM in the germline V gene. The length of the CDR3 is 18 residues. With V trimmed by 5 bases and J by 7 bases, 21 bases remained unmatched. CDR3 bases: TGTGCCAGCAGTCCGACTAAGACAGGGGCCAGAGGGGCTGCTGGCTACACCTTC. Its protein is CASSPTKTGARGAAGYTF.

There are a few counts of this clonotype. The J gene is TRBJ1-6, the V gene TRBV12-3 or TRBV12-4, with 7 bases aligning to TRBD1. J gave up 9 bases and V 2 bases, and 13 bases lay outside the gene matches. The CDR3 has 17 amino acids. The CDR3 protein is CASSLPYSQGTSSPLHF. In DNA, the CDR3 is TGTGCCAGCAGTTTACCCTATTCACAGGGGACGAGTTCACCCCTCCACTTT.

The chain recombines TRBV18 with TRBJ2-7, with D uncertain. This CDR3 has 12 residues. Trimming removed 0 bases from V and 6 bases from J, with 6 bases in between. Germline V gives CDR1 KGHSH, CDR2 LQKENI. The CDR3 here is CASSPPTGEQYF. The CDR3 bases are TGTGCCAGCTCACCACCGACGGGCGAGCAGTACTTC.

This clonotype was counted ten times or more. The chain combines TRBV10-3 with TRBJ2-3; a weak D match, TRBD1 (5 bases). The CDR3 runs to 13 residues. From germline, CDR1 is ENHRY and CDR2 SYGVKD. V was pared by 8 bases and J by 5 bases, with 14 bases between. The CDR3 reads CAISAQGIDTQYF. CDR3 sequence (DNA): TGTGCCATCTCGGCCCAGGGCATAGATACGCAGTATTTT.

This clonotype was counted at least ten times. This rearrangement joins TRBV29-1 to TRBJ2-3, with D perhaps matching TRBD2 (6 bases). CDR1 and CDR2 from the germline V gene are SQVTM and ANQGSEA. CDR3 length: 13 residues. The V end lost 4 bases, the J end lost 2 bases, and 10 bases lay between the germline ends. The CDR3 here is CSVVGDFTDTQYF. CDR3 coding DNA: TGCAGCGTTGTAGGGGACTTCACAGATACGCAGTATTTT.

This clonotype came up many times. CDR3 protein: CSASYRTSGLQETQYF. As DNA, the CDR3 is TGCAGTGCTAGTTATCGGACTAGCGGACTTCAAGAGACCCAGTACTTC. This rearrangement joins TRBV20-1 to TRBJ2-5; 10 bases match TRBD2. V trimming: 3 bases; J trimming: 2 bases; junction bases outside the gene matches: 9. Looked up from germline, CDR1 is DFQATT and CDR2 is SNEGSKA (reference sequence). This CDR3 region has 16 residues.

This clonotype was recorded many times. The chain carries TRBV20-1 and TRBJ2-1; weak D call: TRBD2 (6 bases). The germline CDR1 and CDR2 sequences are DFQATT and SNEGSKA (reference sequence). V was pared by 0 bases and J by 10 bases, with 13 bases between. CDR3 length: 13 amino acids. The CDR3 region is CSARDRGLPEQFF. DNA for the CDR3: TGCAGTGCTAGAGATCGTGGACTACCCGAGCAGTTCTTC.

The sample holds many counts of this clonotype. The chain couples TRBV5-6 to TRBJ2-7, with TRBD1 as a possible D gene (6 bases). V was shortened by 4 bases and J by 3 bases, with 11 bases between the two germline ends. The length of the CDR3 is 13 residues. Germline loops: CDR1 SGHDT, CDR2 YYEEEE. CDR3 protein: CASSGDIDYEQYF. CDR3 DNA sequence: TGTGCCAGCAGCGGGGACATTGACTACGAGCAGTACTTC.

This clonotype was seen only a few times. The V and J genes are TRBV5-1 and TRBJ2-7; perhaps TRBD2 as D (6 bases). V lost 2 bases, J lost 5 bases, and 20 bases lay in between. Germline CDR1 is SGHRS and CDR2 is YFSETQ. This CDR3 contains 16 residues. This CDR3 is CASSFGTGLRWDEQYF. CDR3 nucleotide sequence: TGCGCCAGCAGCTTTGGGACTGGACTTCGCTGGGACGAGCAGTACTTC.

In its sample, this clonotype was seen many times. The chain links TRBV3-1 to TRBJ2-3; D is undetermined. Germline CDR1 LGHDT, CDR2 YNNKEL (reference sequence). V was pared by 4 bases and J by 7 bases, with 15 bases between. This CDR3 has 14 amino acids. CDR3 nucleotide sequence: TGTGCCAGCAGCCCATCGCGTCCTCCGAATACGCAGTATTTT. Its translation: CASSPSRPPNTQYF.

This clonotype was seen only a few times. The chain recombines TRBV10-3 with TRBJ2-5; D gene unclear. CDR1 and CDR2 from the germline V gene are ENHRY and SYGVKD. The CDR3 extends over 13 amino acids. V shed 1 base and J shed 1 base, with 4 bases lying between them. CDR3 amino acids: CAISELSQETQYF. The CDR3, as DNA: TGTGCCATCAGTGAGTTGTCCCAAGAGACCCAGTACTTC.

This clonotype was seen a handful of times. This chain links TRBV5-1 with TRBJ2-1; 8 positions agree with TRBD1. Germline-derived CDR1 and CDR2 are SGHRS and YFSETQ. This CDR3 spans 11 amino acids. Trimming at V came to 8 bases and at J to 9 bases, leaving 4 bases not matched to a gene. CDR3 bases: TGCGCCAGTACAACAGGGGGTGAGCAGTTCTTC. Amino acids: CASTTGGEQFF.